This T cell receptor beta chain was captured in a study of blood T cell repertoires in COVID-19. In the study overall: Italy, Spain and the United States were the sources of the convalescent and acute COVID-19 samples. From T cells, B-cell-depleted T cells, or PBMCs came the material, which was cDNA or gDNA.

The authors' processing: Estimates of nucleated cell counts were drawn from the amplification of reference gene primers. TCRdb keeps only in-frame clones here, not all; method: immunoSEQ multiplex PCR. V and J calls plus clone size are reproduced from that table; the DNA served to infer D and trimming. This sample has under 150,000 clones; almost 85% occur once, and the top ten carry around 13%. V shed 0 bases and J shed 2 bases, with 8 bases lying between them. CDR1 and CDR2 from the germline V gene are SGHNT and YYREEE (reference sequence). This CDR3 is built from 14 residues. Sequencing was carried out using peripheral blood. The chain recombines TRBV5-4 with TRBJ1-2, with D perhaps matching TRBD1 (5 bases). The source is a human donor in a cohort sampled during active COVID-19. CDR3: CASSLAGRNYGYTF. Written as DNA, the CDR3 is TGTGCCAGCAGCTTGGCAGGGCGAAACTATGGCTACACCTTC.